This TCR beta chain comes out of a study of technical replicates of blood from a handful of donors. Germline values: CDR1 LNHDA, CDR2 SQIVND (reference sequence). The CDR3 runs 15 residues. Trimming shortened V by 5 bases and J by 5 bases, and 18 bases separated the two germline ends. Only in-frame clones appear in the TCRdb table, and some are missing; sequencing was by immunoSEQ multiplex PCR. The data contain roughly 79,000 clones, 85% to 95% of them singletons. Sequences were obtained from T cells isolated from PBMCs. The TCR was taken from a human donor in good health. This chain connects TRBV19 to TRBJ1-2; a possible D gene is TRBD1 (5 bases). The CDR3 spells CASSPGLLKTYGYTF. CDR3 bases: TGTGCCAGTAGTCCGGGACTTCTCAAGACTTATGGCTACACCTTC.